A selection of T cell receptor beta chains follows, all from one sample in a study of cytomegalovirus exposure and HLA in healthy donors. Profiling relied on immunoSEQ multiplex PCR, and the TCRdb table lists in-frame clones only, not all of them. The repertoire holds under 300,000 clones, with about nine tenths as singletons. Sequenced: PBMCs. All receptors come from a man aged 40-50 years in good health and CMV-seropositive. The CDR3 runs from the conserved cysteine through the conserved F or W. Fields, in order: J gene, D gene, V gene, clone size, CDR3 protein, CDR3 DNA. The D gene is left open where the match is weak. Not all rows give a size; the values are once, few, many and, for expanded clones, a class.

j_gene: TRBJ1-2; d_gene: -; v_gene: TRBV4-1; abundance: -; CDR3aa: CASSQATGSPIGYTF; CDR3nt: TGCGCCAGCAGCCAAGCGACAGGCTCACCAATTGGCTACACCTTC
j_gene: TRBJ2-2; d_gene: TRBD1; v_gene: TRBV6-5; abundance: -; CDR3aa: CASRTGTGGAGELFF; CDR3nt: TGTGCCAGCAGGACCGGGACAGGGGGTGCCGGGGAGCTGTTTTTT
j_gene: TRBJ2-3; d_gene: TRBD2; v_gene: TRBV7-2; abundance: -; CDR3aa: CASSLDAATSGRVDTQYF; CDR3nt: TGTGCCAGCAGCTTAGACGCCGCGACTAGCGGGAGGGTGGATACGCAGTATTTT
j_gene: TRBJ2-7; d_gene: TRBD2; v_gene: TRBV20-1; abundance: -; CDR3aa: CSATTSHEQYF; CDR3nt: TGCAGTGCTACGACTAGCCACGAGCAGTACTTC
j_gene: TRBJ2-1; d_gene: TRBD2; v_gene: TRBV7-3; abundance: -; CDR3aa: CASRLAGGNEQFF; CDR3nt: TGTGCCAGCAGACTAGCGGGAGGGAATGAGCAGTTCTTC
j_gene: TRBJ2-3; d_gene: -; v_gene: TRBV4-3; abundance: -; CDR3aa: CASSRTRAMDTQYF; CDR3nt: TGCGCCAGCAGCCGCACTAGGGCTATGGATACGCAGTATTTT
j_gene: TRBJ1-1; d_gene: TRBD1; v_gene: TRBV10-3; abundance: few; CDR3aa: CAISGRGRGEAFF; CDR3nt: TGTGCCATCAGTGGCAGGGGGCGTGGTGAAGCTTTCTTT
j_gene: TRBJ2-7; d_gene: -; v_gene: TRBV5-1; abundance: -; CDR3aa: CASSSMTNLGTPYEQYF; CDR3nt: TGCGCCAGCAGCTCAATGACTAACCTCGGAACCCCCTACGAGCAGTACTTC
j_gene: TRBJ2-7; d_gene: TRBD2; v_gene: TRBV28; abundance: -; CDR3aa: CASSRLASKSGYF; CDR3nt: TGTGCCAGCAGCAGACTAGCGTCCAAGTCAGGTTACTTC
j_gene: TRBJ2-3; d_gene: -; v_gene: TRBV4-3; abundance: -; CDR3aa: CASSQDVAGWADTQYF; CDR3nt: TGCGCCAGCAGCCAAGATGTGGCAGGGTGGGCAGATACGCAGTATTTT
j_gene: TRBJ1-4; d_gene: -; v_gene: TRBV9; abundance: once; CDR3aa: CASSGPGLINEKLFF; CDR3nt: TGTGCCAGCAGCGGGCCGGGACTGATTAATGAAAAACTGTTTTTT
j_gene: TRBJ2-1; d_gene: TRBD2; v_gene: TRBV7-9; abundance: -; CDR3aa: CASSLKSGASSYNEQFF; CDR3nt: TGTGCCAGCAGCTTAAAAAGCGGGGCCAGCTCCTACAATGAGCAGTTCTTC
j_gene: TRBJ1-2; d_gene: -; v_gene: TRBV4-2; abundance: -; CDR3aa: CASAREGNYGYTF; CDR3nt: TGTGCCAGCGCCCGGGAGGGGAACTATGGCTACACCTTC
j_gene: TRBJ2-7; d_gene: TRBD1; v_gene: TRBV2; abundance: -; CDR3aa: CALGQGSYEQYF; CDR3nt: TGTGCTCTGGGACAGGGCTCCTACGAGCAGTACTTC
j_gene: TRBJ2-1; d_gene: TRBD2; v_gene: TRBV28; abundance: -; CDR3aa: CRASGSRINEQFF; CDR3nt: TGTAGGGCTAGCGGGAGTCGGATAAATGAGCAGTTCTTC
j_gene: TRBJ2-1; d_gene: -; v_gene: TRBV30; abundance: -; CDR3aa: CAWSQDSHNEQFF; CDR3nt: TGTGCCTGGAGCCAGGACTCACACAATGAGCAGTTCTTC
j_gene: TRBJ2-2; d_gene: -; v_gene: TRBV6-1; abundance: -; CDR3aa: CASSDLSAYAANTGELFF; CDR3nt: TGTGCCAGCAGTGATTTGAGTGCGTACGCCGCGAACACCGGGGAGCTGTTTTTT
j_gene: TRBJ2-1; d_gene: -; v_gene: TRBV30; abundance: -; CDR3aa: CAWPSAGTESYNEQFF; CDR3nt: TGTGCCTGGCCGAGTGCCGGGACTGAATCCTACAATGAGCAGTTCTTC
j_gene: TRBJ1-1; d_gene: -; v_gene: TRBV11-2; abundance: once; CDR3aa: CASSAWDIRTEAFF; CDR3nt: TGTGCCAGCAGCGCCTGGGACATTCGCACTGAAGCTTTCTTT
j_gene: TRBJ1-5; d_gene: -; v_gene: TRBV9; abundance: -; CDR3aa: CASSGDGDQPQHF; CDR3nt: TGTGCCAGCAGCGGTGACGGGGATCAGCCCCAGCATTTT
j_gene: TRBJ2-1; d_gene: TRBD1; v_gene: TRBV7-9; abundance: -; CDR3aa: CASSPTDRLSYNEQFF; CDR3nt: TGTGCCAGCAGCCCGACGGACAGGTTGAGCTACAATGAGCAGTTCTTC
j_gene: TRBJ1-1; d_gene: TRBD1; v_gene: TRBV19; abundance: -; CDR3aa: CASSAQARTGSSSF; CDR3nt: TGTGCCAGTAGTGCCCAGGCTCGGACAGGATCCTCTTCCTTT
j_gene: TRBJ1-4; d_gene: TRBD1; v_gene: TRBV5-4; abundance: -; CDR3aa: CASSEAQGAYEKLFF; CDR3nt: TGTGCCAGCAGCGAAGCACAGGGGGCATATGAAAAACTGTTTTTT
j_gene: TRBJ1-2; d_gene: -; v_gene: TRBV19; abundance: -; CDR3aa: CASSIDHWANYGYTF; CDR3nt: TGTGCCAGTAGTATAGATCACTGGGCCAACTATGGCTACACCTTC
j_gene: TRBJ2-7; d_gene: TRBD1; v_gene: TRBV19; abundance: -; CDR3aa: CASSTGGAYEQYF; CDR3nt: TGTGCCAGTAGTACAGGGGGCGCCTACGAGCAGTACTTC
j_gene: TRBJ1-2; d_gene: TRBD1; v_gene: TRBV27; abundance: -; CDR3aa: CASSPSDRAYGYTF; CDR3nt: TGTGCCAGCAGTCCAAGCGACAGGGCCTATGGCTACACCTTC
j_gene: TRBJ2-2; d_gene: -; v_gene: TRBV18; abundance: -; CDR3aa: CASSPGGAGAGELFF; CDR3nt: TGTGCCAGCTCACCAGGGGGGGCCGGCGCCGGGGAGCTGTTTTTT
j_gene: TRBJ1-5; d_gene: -; v_gene: TRBV19; abundance: -; CDR3aa: CASSLTPYSNQPQHF; CDR3nt: TGTGCCAGTAGTCTGACACCTTATAGCAATCAGCCCCAGCATTTT
j_gene: TRBJ2-6; d_gene: -; v_gene: TRBV7-2; abundance: -; CDR3aa: CASSFLGVRTGANVLTF; CDR3nt: TGTGCCAGCAGTTTTCTGGGCGTGCGGACAGGGGCCAACGTCCTGACTTTC
j_gene: TRBJ2-7; d_gene: -; v_gene: TRBV29-1; abundance: -; CDR3aa: CSARQSSYEQYF; CDR3nt: TGCAGCGCTCGACAGAGCTCCTACGAGCAGTACTTC
j_gene: TRBJ1-2; d_gene: TRBD1; v_gene: TRBV29-1; abundance: -; CDR3aa: CSVETGDGYTF; CDR3nt: TGCAGCGTTGAGACAGGGGATGGCTACACCTTC
j_gene: TRBJ1-5; d_gene: -; v_gene: TRBV2; abundance: -; CDR3aa: CASSERPSSNQPQHF; CDR3nt: TGTGCCAGCAGTGAACGCCCCAGTAGCAATCAGCCCCAGCATTTT